The T cell receptor (beta chain) described here comes from a study of T cell changes during pregnancy in multiple sclerosis. The germline V gene has CDR1 SGDLS and CDR2 YYNGEE. The CDR3 has 16 amino acids. V was pared by 3 bases and J by 4 bases, with 7 bases of the junction left unmatched. Method: immunoSEQ multiplex PCR; TCRdb's copy keeps in-frame clones and lacks some. This sample has around 40,000 clones, with 80% to 95% found just once. Sequenced material: CD8+ T cells from peripheral blood mononuclear cells, taken in the third trimester of pregnancy. The J gene is TRBJ2-5, the V gene TRBV9, with 12 bases aligning to TRBD2. The clonotype comes from a female donor with multiple sclerosis, enrolled in a pregnancy study. The CDR3 DNA is TGTGCCAGCAGCGAGACTAGCGGGAGAGGTCTAGAGACCCAGTACTTC. This gives the protein CASSETSGRGLETQYF.